These T cell receptor beta chains were read from a single sample in a study of T cell changes during pregnancy in multiple sclerosis. Profiled with immunoSEQ multiplex PCR; TCRdb holds only in-frame clones, not every one. The table lists more than 90,000 clones, 92% of them singletons. The sequences come from peripheral blood, collected in the first trimester of pregnancy. The receptors come from a female donor with multiple sclerosis, enrolled in a pregnancy study. Both conserved end residues are part of each CDR3. D genes are given only for firm matches. The size field is filled for only some rows; it gives once, few, many or a size class.

TRBV5-4	.	TRBD1	TRBJ1-2	TGTGCCAGCAGCCTGGAGGCAGGGGGTTATTATGGCTACACCTTC	CASSLEAGGYYGYTF
TRBV18	.	.	TRBJ1-2	TGTGCCAGCTCAATCAGAGAGGGGACTTCCCTAGGCTACACCTTC	CASSIREGTSLGYTF
TRBV19	.	TRBD1	TRBJ1-1	TGTGCCAGTAGGCCAGGACAGGGGCCCGAGCTCGCTTTCTTT	CASRPGQGPELAFF
TRBV5-1	.	TRBD1	TRBJ2-2	TGCGCCAGCAGCCGACAGGGGGTCGACGGGGAGCTGTTTTTT	CASSRQGVDGELFF
TRBV13	.	TRBD1	TRBJ1-5	TGTGCCAGCTCAAAGGGGGCAAGTAGCAATCAGCCCCAGCATTTT	CASSKGASSNQPQHF
TRBV7-6	.	TRBD1	TRBJ2-3	TGTGCCAGCAGCCCTTCGACAGGGTACACAGATACGCAGTATTTT	CASSPSTGYTDTQYF
TRBV9	.	.	TRBJ2-7	TGTGCCAGCAGCGTAGGTGACAGCCACTACGAGCAGTACTTC	CASSVGDSHYEQYF
TRBV11-2	.	.	TRBJ2-1	TGTGCCAGCAGCCGTATCGGGTTAGCTGTGTACGATGAGCAGTTCTTC	CASSRIGLAVYDEQFF
TRBV5-1	.	.	TRBJ1-2	TGCGCCAGCAGCTTGGGGGGGGACGCCTATGGCTACACCTTC	CASSLGGDAYGYTF
TRBV5-5	.	.	TRBJ2-5	TGTGCCAGCAGCTTAGGGGTTTCCCAGTACTTC	CASSLGVSQYF
TRBV4-3	.	.	TRBJ1-4	TGCGCCAGCAGCCAAGGGGGCGATTACAATGAAAAACTGTTTTTT	CASSQGGDYNEKLFF
TRBV2	.	TRBD1	TRBJ2-2	TGTGCCAGCGGAACGAGGGGGCGGAACACCGGGGAGCTGTTTTTT	CASGTRGRNTGELFF
TRBV6-5	.	.	TRBJ1-5	TGTGCCGTACGGGGAGCGGGCAATCAGCCCCAGCATTTT	CAVRGAGNQPQHF
TRBV28	few	.	TRBJ2-7	TGTGCCAGCAGTCCCTTATCCTACGAGCAGTACTTC	CASSPLSYEQYF
TRBV30	few	.	TRBJ2-2	TGTGCCTGGAGTTTAAACACCGGGGAGCTGTTTTTT	CAWSLNTGELFF
TRBV6-1	.	.	TRBJ1-2	TGTGCCAGCAGTGAAAATACAGGGAACAACTATGGCTACACCTTC	CASSENTGNNYGYTF
TRBV7-9	.	.	TRBJ2-1	TGTGCCAGCAGCTCGAGACAATGGGAGCAGTTCTTC	CASSSRQWEQFF
TRBV7-2	once	.	TRBJ2-3	TGTGCCAGCGGTAGTTTGGATACGCAGTATTTT	CASGSLDTQYF
TRBV30	.	TRBD2	TRBJ2-3	TGTGCCTGGGAAATATTCGGGGGGGGCACAGATACGCAGTATTTT	CAWEIFGGGTDTQYF
TRBV7-8	.	TRBD1	TRBJ2-5	TGTGCCAGCAGCTTGGGGACAGGGGCGACGGAGACCCAGTACTTC	CASSLGTGATETQYF
TRBV7-9	.	TRBD2	TRBJ2-2	TGTGCCAGCAGTCCGGGACTAGCGGGGCTATCGAACACCGGGGAGCTGTTTTTT	CASSPGLAGLSNTGELFF
TRBV9	.	.	TRBJ1-1	TGTGCCAGCAGCGTAGGCCCAGGTGAGATGAACACTGAAGCTTTCTTT	CASSVGPGEMNTEAFF
TRBV5-1	.	TRBD2	TRBJ2-1	TGCGCCAGCAGGCGGACTAGCGGCGGAGGTTGGGATGAGCAGTTCTTC	CASRRTSGGGWDEQFF
TRBV30	.	.	TRBJ2-7	TGTGCCTGGAGCCAGACTCCTGGCGAGCAGTACTTC	CAWSQTPGEQYF
TRBV6-5	.	.	TRBJ2-1	TGTGCCAGCAGTCAAGGGGGCTCCTACAATGAGCAGTTCTTC	CASSQGGSYNEQFF
TRBV30	.	TRBD1	TRBJ2-7	TGTGCCTGGACAGGAGGGACAGGGGGCTACGAGCAGTACTTC	CAWTGGTGGYEQYF
TRBV2	.	.	TRBJ2-2	TGTGCCAGCAGTGAAGCCTCCTTCGGGGTTTACACCGGGGAGCTGTTTTTT	CASSEASFGVYTGELFF
TRBV5-5	.	.	TRBJ1-5	TGTGCCAGCAGCTCGGGGGAACAGCCCCAGCATTTT	CASSSGEQPQHF
TRBV30	once	.	TRBJ2-3	TGTGCCTGGGCCCGGGACTTCACAGATACGCAGTATTTT	CAWARDFTDTQYF
TRBV10-3	.	TRBD2	TRBJ2-3	TGTGCCATCAGTGCACTAGCGGGAGGCGAAGATACGCAGTATTTT	CAISALAGGEDTQYF
TRBV28	.	.	TRBJ1-3	TGTGCCAGCAGAGACTCGGGGGGAAACACCATATATTTT	CASRDSGGNTIYF
TRBV5-6	.	.	TRBJ2-3	TGTGCCAGCACCAGAGGCCGGACTAGCACAGATACGCAGTATTTT	CASTRGRTSTDTQYF
TRBV5-1	.	TRBD2	TRBJ2-3	TGCGCCAGCAGCCCTCGGGCCGGACTAGCAGCCTTCACAGATACGCAGTATTTT	CASSPRAGLAAFTDTQYF
TRBV10-3	.	.	TRBJ1-1	TGTGCCATCAGACCGGGTATGAACACTGAAGCTTTCTTT	CAIRPGMNTEAFF
TRBV5-1	.	TRBD2	TRBJ2-5	TGCGCCAGCAGGGCGTCCGGGACTAGCTTGGAGACCCAGTACTTC	CASRASGTSLETQYF
TRBV18	.	TRBD2	TRBJ2-1	TGTGCCAGCTCACCAACAGGACTAGCGGGAGGGGATGAGCAGTTCTTC	CASSPTGLAGGDEQFF
TRBV27	.	TRBD1	TRBJ1-2	TGTGCCAGCAGTTTATCAGGGACAGGGGATGGCTACACCTTC	CASSLSGTGDGYTF
TRBV30	.	TRBD1	TRBJ2-1	TGTGCCTGGAGTCCCCGGACAGGGGTAAAGAATGAGCAGTTCTTC	CAWSPRTGVKNEQFF
TRBV19	.	TRBD2	TRBJ2-1	TGTGCCAGTAGTATCCATAGACTAGCGGGAGGCAATGAGCAGTTCTTC	CASSIHRLAGGNEQFF
TRBV27	.	TRBD1	TRBJ1-2	TGTGCCAGCAGTCCCGGACAGGGGGCGGTCTATGGCTACACCTTC	CASSPGQGAVYGYTF
TRBV5-6	once	.	TRBJ1-1	TGTGCCAGCAGCTTGGCCCCGGGAGCTGAAGCTTTCTTT	CASSLAPGAEAFF
TRBV28	.	TRBD1	TRBJ2-3	TGTGCCAGCAGTTGGGACAGGGGCACAGATACGCAGTATTTT	CASSWDRGTDTQYF
TRBV11-2	.	TRBD1	TRBJ2-7	TGTGCCAGCAGCCTTAGGGACAGGGGGGGCGAGCAGTACTTC	CASSLRDRGGEQYF
TRBV5-1	.	TRBD2	TRBJ2-1	TGCGCCAGCAGCTTGATCGGACTAGCGGGAGCCAATGAGCAGTTCTTC	CASSLIGLAGANEQFF
TRBV9	.	.	TRBJ1-2	TGTGCCAGCAGCGGGGCGGGGGGCTACACCTTC	CASSGAGGYTF